This T cell receptor beta chain came from a study of shared clonotypes between healthy human individuals. Profiling relied on immunoSEQ multiplex PCR, and the TCRdb table lists in-frame clones only, not all of them. The table has roughly 2.5 million clones, more than 90% seen once. The CDR3 totals 17 residues. With 6 bases clipped from V and 7 bases from J, the junction kept 12 bases outside the gene matches. The germline V gene has CDR1 MGHDK and CDR2 SYGVNS. Points on this clone: Its antigen is unidentified.

The study's findings and limits: Generally, estimated richness proved larger in naive subsets than it did in memory subsets.

Sequencing was carried out using naive CD4+ T cells sorted from blood. Subset: CD45RA+ positively selected. The chain employs TRBV25-1 and TRBJ1-6; 10 positions match TRBD1. The receptor was isolated from a man aged 18 to 35 in good health. Here the CDR3 reads CASRTSGTGARNSPLHF. The CDR3 DNA reads as TGTGCCAGCAGGACCTCCGGGACAGGGGCCAGGAATTCACCCCTCCACTTT.